This record concerns one TCR beta chain sequence. With 6 bases clipped from V and 5 bases from J, the junction kept 3 bases outside the gene matches. Germline V gene data show CDR1 as WNHNN and CDR2 as SYGVQD (reference sequence). The CDR3 sequence is 13 residues long. Some clones are missing from TCRdb's copy, which holds only in-frame ones; the method was immunoSEQ multiplex PCR. The sample yields 85,000 to 120,000 clones, about nine tenths seen once. These data are taken from a study of T cell changes during pregnancy in multiple sclerosis. The receptor's source is a female donor with multiple sclerosis, enrolled in a pregnancy study. Specimen: peripheral blood, collected after pregnancy. The V gene is TRBV10-1, the J gene TRBJ2-2; 7 bases match TRBD2. The CDR3 DNA reads TGCGCCAGCAGCTTGCGGGGGACCGGGGAGCTGTTTTTT. It translates to CASSLRGTGELFF.